Below, 18 T cell receptor beta chains from the same sample are listed, as sequenced in a study of Tregs in tolerant kidney transplant recipients. TCRdb's copy holds only in-frame clones and misses some; the assay was immunoSEQ multiplex PCR. The table lists roughly 68,000 clones, around 84% of them singletons. The source material was CD4+ T cells from blood. Receptors originate from a human donor in good health.

The CDR3 sequence is CASSPPGTDLWGYTF. DNA for the CDR3: TGTGCCAGCTCACCCCCCGGGACAGACCTCTGGGGCTACACCTTC. The genes are TRBV18 and TRBJ1-2; 7 bases are a match to TRBD1. The CDR3 contains 15 residues. Germline V gene lookup returns CDR1 KGHSH and CDR2 LQKENI. Trimming cost V 3 bases and J 8 bases; bases outside gene matches: 12. Looking up the rest from reference TRBV18 and TRBJ1-2 gives the full variable domain: NAGVMQNPRHLVRRRGQEARLRCSPMKGHSHVYWYRQLPEEGLKFMVYLQKENIIDESGMPKERFSAEFPKEGPSILRIQQVVRGDSAAYFCASSPPGTDLWGYTFGSGTRLTVV.

This chain uses TRBV2 with TRBJ1-2; D gene unclear. The germline V and J ends were trimmed by 3 bases and 4 bases, with 12 bases remaining between them. Germline CDR1 reads SNHLY; CDR2 reads FYNNEI. The CDR3 covers 14 residues. The CDR3 loop is CASSDGSDFYGYTF. The CDR3 coding sequence is TGTGCCAGCAGTGATGGGTCCGACTTCTATGGCTACACCTTC.

The rearrangement links TRBV4-3 to TRBJ1-2; TRBD1 is a possible D gene (5 bases). The CDR3 has 13 amino acids. The germline V gene encodes CDR1 LGHNA and CDR2 YSLEER. V lost 4 bases and J lost 2, with 8 bases in between. The CDR3, as DNA: TGCGCCAGCAGCCGTTCAGGGAACTATGGCTACACCTTC. Translated: CASSRSGNYGYTF.

CDR3 in DNA: TGTGCCAGCAGTTTACTAGCGGGAGCAGGCTACGAGCAGTACTTC. It encodes CASSLLAGAGYEQYF. The gene calls are TRBV6-6 and TRBJ2-7; 11 nucleotides align to TRBD2. J lost 3 bases, V lost 4 bases, and 5 bases had no gene match. The CDR3 is 15 amino acids. The V gene's germline CDR1 is MNHNY and CDR2 SVGAGI (reference sequence).

The gene calls are TRBV7-2 and TRBJ2-1; D ambiguous. V lost 5 bases and J 5 bases, leaving 25 bases between the germline ends. Germline loops: CDR1 SGHTA, CDR2 FQGNSA. The CDR3 has 18 residues. CDR3 nucleotide sequence: TGTGCCAGCAGCCCCCTCCCCTCCGGATCTTATGGGGACAATGAGCAGTTCTTC. This gives the protein CASSPLPSGSYGDNEQFF. Drawing the rest from reference TRBV7-2 and TRBJ2-1, the complete variable domain is GAGVSQSPSNKVTEKGKDVELRCDPISGHTALYWYRQSLGQGLEFLIYFQGNSAPDKSGLPSDRFSAERTGGSVSTLTIQRTQQEDSAVYLCASSPLPSGSYGDNEQFFGPGTRLTVL.

The chain is built from TRBV7-2 and TRBJ2-7; no clear D. V was trimmed by 6 bases and J by 6 bases, leaving 15 bases between them. The CDR3 is 13 residues long. Germline V gene data show CDR1 as SGHTA and CDR2 as FQGNSA. In DNA, the CDR3 is TGTGCCAGCAGTTACACCCGACCCTCCGAGCAGTACTTC. It yields the protein CASSYTRPSEQYF. The variable domain in full, with the rest retrieved from reference TRBV7-2 and TRBJ2-7, is GAGVSQSPSNKVTEKGKDVELRCDPISGHTALYWYRQSLGQGLEFLIYFQGNSAPDKSGLPSDRFSAERTGGSVSTLTIQRTQQEDSAVYLCASSYTRPSEQYFGPGTRLTVT.

The V gene is TRBV19, the J gene TRBJ2-3, with D uncertain. The V end was cut by 3 bases, the J end by 4 bases, with 8 bases between. Per the germline V gene, CDR1 is LNHDA and CDR2 is SQIVND (reference sequence). The length of the CDR3 is 13 residues. This CDR3 reads CASSIRYSDTQYF. In nucleotides, the CDR3 is TGTGCCAGTAGTATCCGCTATTCAGATACGCAGTATTTT.

The genes are TRBV5-1 and TRBJ1-2, with 9 bases lining up with TRBD1. Germline values: CDR1 SGHRS, CDR2 YFSETQ. This CDR3 spans 18 amino acids. J was trimmed by 5 bases and V by 4 bases; bases with no gene match: 18. The CDR3 spells CASSPTISPGQGLYGYTF. The CDR3 coding sequence is TGCGCCAGCAGCCCAACTATATCTCCGGGACAGGGCTTATATGGCTACACCTTC.

The rearrangement links TRBV5-8 to TRBJ1-3; D remains unclear. V dropped 2 bases and J dropped 4 bases, with 19 bases sitting between them. The CDR3 extends over 17 amino acids. The germline V gene has CDR1 SGHTS and CDR2 YDEGEE. CDR3 protein: CASSFNPGGDAGNTIYF. The CDR3 DNA sequence: TGTGCCAGCAGCTTCAACCCGGGTGGGGATGCAGGAAACACCATATATTTT.

V and J are TRBV27 and TRBJ1-1, with 12 bases that match TRBD1. This CDR3 contains 18 residues. Germline V CDR1 and CDR2: MNHEY, SMNVEV (reference sequence). J lost 0 bases, V lost 5 bases, and 10 bases had no gene match. For the CDR3, the DNA is TGTGCCAGCAGTCGAATCTCCGGGACAGGGGGCTTGAACACTGAAGCTTTCTTT. Its protein product is CASSRISGTGGLNTEAFF.

This sequence joins TRBV6-5 and TRBJ1-2; 7 nucleotides align to TRBD1. The CDR3 covers 14 residues. The junction had 8 bases not matched to a gene; V was cut back by 6 bases and J by 4 bases. Looked up from germline, CDR1 is MNHEY and CDR2 is SVGAGI. CDR3 sequence (DNA): TGTGCCAGCAGACAAAACAGGGGACCCTATGGCTACACCTTC. Its translation: CASRQNRGPYGYTF.

The chain is built from TRBV18 and TRBJ1-1; D gene unclear. The CDR3 length is 13 residues. Germline V gene lookup returns CDR1 KGHSH and CDR2 LQKENI. The V end was cut by 6 bases, the J end by 0 bases, with 8 bases between. The DNA of the CDR3 is TGTGCCAGCTCGCGGACGGTGAACACTGAAGCTTTCTTT. Protein: CASSRTVNTEAFF.

The chain is built from TRBV20-1 and TRBJ2-1; 9 bases map to TRBD2. This CDR3 region has 11 residues. The ends lost 1 base at V and 15 bases at J; junction bases unmatched: 4. The germline V gene encodes CDR1 DFQATT and CDR2 SNEGSKA (reference sequence). The CDR3 coding sequence is TGCAGTGCTAGAGCTAGCGGGACTGGGTTCTTC. Protein: CSARASGTGFF.

The gene calls are TRBV18 and TRBJ1-2; no reliable D call. V was trimmed by 2 bases and J by 3 bases, leaving 10 bases between them. The CDR3 runs to 14 residues. From germline, CDR1 is KGHSH and CDR2 LQKENI. CDR3 in DNA: TGTGCCAGCTCACCATCTCAGGATCACTATGGCTACACCTTC. Protein product: CASSPSQDHYGYTF.

The rearrangement joins TRBV7-3 to TRBJ2-7; no clear D gene. V lost 2 bases and J lost 3, with 14 bases in between. CDR1 and CDR2 (germline): SGHTA, FQGTGA. The CDR3 totals 15 residues. CDR3 loop: CASSLVAGGGYEQYF. The CDR3 nucleotides read TGTGCCAGCAGCTTAGTTGCTGGCGGCGGCTACGAGCAGTACTTC.

The CDR3 loop is CASSEFGAAQETQYF. The CDR3 region has the DNA TGTGCCAGCAGTGAATTTGGAGCGGCTCAAGAGACCCAGTACTTC. The chain combines TRBV2 with TRBJ2-5; TRBD2 is a possible D gene (5 bases). Germline CDR1 and CDR2: SNHLY and FYNNEI. The germline V and J ends were trimmed by 2 bases and 2 bases, with 12 bases remaining between them. The CDR3 has 15 residues.

V usage is TRBV14 and J usage is TRBJ2-1, with 7 positions matching TRBD1. This CDR3 has 14 residues. Germline CDR1 SGHDN, CDR2 FVKESK. The trim removed 1 base at V and 6 bases at J, leaving 3 bases unmatched. The CDR3 DNA reads as TGTGCCAGCAGCCAAGTGGGACAGTTCAATGAGCAGTTCTTC. As protein: CASSQVGQFNEQFF.

The genes are TRBV19 and TRBJ1-2; tentatively, D is TRBD1 (5 bases). V was clipped by 5 bases and J by 8 bases, with 21 bases between them. The CDR3 length is 15 residues. The V gene's germline CDR1 is LNHDA and CDR2 SQIVND (reference sequence). This CDR3 is CASSLQRDLKRGYTF. The CDR3 bases are TGTGCCAGTAGTTTACAACGGGACTTAAAAAGAGGCTACACCTTC.